This T cell receptor beta chain was identified in a study of blood T cells in healthy people across ages (dated by TCRdb to about 2015). A note on the overall study: In model experiments, roughly one uniquely barcoded TCR beta cDNA molecule per two T cells was captured by template switching. Two additional independent replicas of 1 million unique cDNA reads from the same blood draw were analyzed for two donors (one aged 18 to 30 and one aged 80 or older). Age-related changes in TCR beta repertoire diversity were measured in the study by deep sequencing normalized with unique cDNA molecular identifiers. To avoid experimental bias, donors of different ages were distributed randomly across sequencing lanes. The donors were divided into four age groups: young (average approximately 17 years), middle-aged (approximately 39), aged (about 60) and long-lived (about 79). The paper's findings and limits, for the study overall: Compared with the aged group, the long-lived group had more naive CD4+ T cells, fewer expanded clones and increased TCR diversity, suggesting age selection. Total diversity estimates from one million sequenced T cells were considered lower bounds and underestimates. Observed TCR beta diversity per million T cells fell roughly linearly with age, and a significant reduction was already apparent by age around 39. Bulk unsorted PBMC profiling prevented conclusive comparison of naive and antigen-experienced compartments. A strong correlation was found between observed TCR beta diversity and the percentage of naive T cells measured by flow cytometry. Because the CMV infection status of the donors was unknown, age-related changes in expanded clonotypes may potentially have been confounded.

The library was made by 5' RACE. The data were produced on an Illumina HiSeq 2500. The second PCR ran for roughly 7 to 12 cycles and used a J-beta primer mix along with a sample-barcoded 5' primer. A unique molecular identifier was introduced onto each TCR beta cDNA molecule by a template-switch 5' adaptor carrying 12 random nucleotides. At least 2.5 million CDR3-containing paired-end reads were obtained from each sample. All of the RNA was converted into first-strand cDNA using the Mint cDNA synthesis kit, with a TRBC-specific oligonucleotide serving as the primer. Following uracil-DNA glycosylase treatment, a first 18-cycle PCR with universal primers M1SS and BC2_uni_R was performed on all cDNA. As for how the authors treated the data: Normalization of each sample was performed by random selection of 1 million high-quality reads, each carrying a distinct molecular identifier. Reads with shared molecular identifiers were discarded instead of being binned into consensus sequences. MiTCR, run with a Q25 quality threshold and the strictest error-elimination algorithm, handled CDR3 identification, clonotype clustering and error correction. A nonparametric unseen species model using Euler transformation provided a lower-bound estimate of total TCR beta diversity. Using fastp trimming at Q25 and MiXCR clonotype assembly, TCRdb reanalyzed the public sequencing data and kept in-frame beta chains. Rows are combined by CDR3 protein, so each entry shows the most common genes and DNA. It is TCRdb's table, rather than the study itself, that gives the V and J calls and clone size. This sample has some 1.6 million distinct CDR3 sequences in its table, and about 31% of those were observed once. Of the sample, about 11% falls within the top ten clones.

The trim is 5 bases for V and 8 bases for J, with a gap of 11 bases between the germline ends. CDR1 and CDR2 are drawn from the germline V gene: MDHEN, SYDVKM. Taken from cysteine to phenylalanine, the CDR3 has 12 residues. The DNA shown is the 36-base CDR3, in frame from base 1. Donors were 39 systemically healthy Caucasian individuals from Russia aged roughly 6 to 100 years. About 10 milliliters of peripheral blood were collected from each donor into EDTA-treated Vacutainer tubes. Ficoll-Paque density-gradient centrifugation was used to isolate PBMCs, with at least 6 million per sample. Trizol reagent was used to extract total RNA from PBMCs, with at least 5 micrograms per sample. The percentages of naive CD45RAhigh/CD27high T cells were determined by flow cytometry on a PBMC aliquot from every donor. This clonotype was found a few times. Its antigen remains unidentified. Base qualities are not provided; no much larger clone lies one nucleotide away.

Sequencing used blood. The rearrangement combines TRBV28 with TRBJ2-3; the D gene assignment is ambiguous. The clonotype originates from a woman under 40 in good health. CDR3 reads: CASSASKPTQYF. The sequenced DNA is TGTGCCAGCAGTGCCTCGAAACCTACGCAGTATTTT. Outside the CDR3, residues come from the reference TRBV28 and TRBJ2-3 proteins, so the full variable domain is: DVKVTQSSRYLVKRTGEKVFLECVQDMDHENMFWYRQDPGLGLRLIYFSYDVKMKEKGDIPEGYSVSREKKERFSLILESASTNQTSMYLCASSASKPTQYFGPGTRLTVL.